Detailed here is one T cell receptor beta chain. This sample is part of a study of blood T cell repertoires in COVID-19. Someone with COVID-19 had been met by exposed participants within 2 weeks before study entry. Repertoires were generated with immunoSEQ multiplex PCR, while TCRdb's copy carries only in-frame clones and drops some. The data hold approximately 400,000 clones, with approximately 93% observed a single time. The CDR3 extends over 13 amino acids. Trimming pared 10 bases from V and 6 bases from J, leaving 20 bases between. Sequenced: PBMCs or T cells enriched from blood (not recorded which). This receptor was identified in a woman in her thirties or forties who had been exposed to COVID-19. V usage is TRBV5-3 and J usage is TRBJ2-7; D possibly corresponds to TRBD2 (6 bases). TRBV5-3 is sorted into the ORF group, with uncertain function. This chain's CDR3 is CASRRRGASEQYF. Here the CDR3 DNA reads TGTGCCTCCCGCCGGCGGGGAGCATCCGAGCAGTACTTC.